This TCR beta chain was identified during a study of T cells in Graves' hyperthyroidism and ophthalmopathy. V was clipped by 1 base and J by 7 bases; unmatched bases: 8. The CDR3 loop spans 16 amino acids. Germline CDR1 is SGHNT and CDR2 is YENEEA. This clonotype was recorded once. TCR beta CDR3 regions were amplified from RNA transcripts. The HTBI set primed first-round TCR CDR3 RT-PCR. TCRdb redid the calling of the multiplex PCR reads with MiXCR, one entry per CDR3 protein. This sample has fewer than 650,000 distinct CDR3 sequences, with 14% found just once. For ophthalmopathy patients, the Clinical Activity Score was at least 3 and the NOSPECS grade at least 4; duration was under 3 months.

Material for sequencing was blood. The receptor was isolated from a woman aged 18 to 35 with Graves' ophthalmopathy. The V gene is TRBV11-3, the J gene TRBJ1-4; TRBD1 agrees at 8 bases. The CDR3 reads CASSLGDRGEREKLFF. CDR3 nucleotide sequence: TGTGCCAGCAGCTTAGGTGACAGGGGAGAGCGTGAAAAACTGTTTTTT.